The subject of this entry is one TCR beta chain. The antigen remains unidentified. These data come from a study of T cell responses to AZD1222 COVID-19 vaccine. Study results and limitations: Donors, mostly white British, included more females; clonal diversity was possibly underestimated. Unmutated regions of variants are reportedly targeted by nearly half of spike-specific TCRs.

The length of the CDR3 is 13 residues. Trimming pared 4 bases from V and 3 bases from J, leaving 9 bases between. Germline-derived CDR1 and CDR2 are SGHDT and YYEEEE. Assay used: immunoSEQ multiplex PCR; TCRdb lists only in-frame clones, some missing. The sample lists around 170,000 clones; roughly 93% were seen once. This rearrangement joins TRBV5-6 to TRBJ2-3; D is ambiguous. Material: peripheral blood, obtained on day 0 of AZD1222 vaccination. This receptor was identified in an adult in good health. CDR3 sequence reads: CASSIYRTDTQYF. Here the CDR3 DNA reads TGTGCCAGCAGCATATACAGAACAGATACGCAGTATTTT.